This T cell receptor (beta chain) emerged from a study of blood T cell repertoires in COVID-19. How the authors handled the data: From reference gene primer amplification, estimates of nucleated cell counts were derived. Sequencing used immunoSEQ multiplex PCR; TCRdb keeps in-frame clones, though not all of them. V and J calls and clone size are as listed in that table; D and trimming were resolved from the DNA. The sample has fewer than 200,000 clones; 86% are singletons. Germline CDR1 MDHEN, CDR2 SYDVKM. Trimming stripped 4 bases from V and 2 bases from J, with 11 bases between. The length of the CDR3 is 15 residues.

The genes are TRBV28 and TRBJ2-2; the D gene is possibly TRBD2 (5 bases). The sequence derives from a man aged 45-60 years with active or convalescent COVID-19. The sample taken for sequencing was peripheral blood. The CDR3 nucleotides are TGTGCCAGCAGTTCCGCCGGGGTTAACACCGGGGAGCTGTTTTTT. This gives the protein CASSSAGVNTGELFF.